These 25 T cell receptor beta chains originate from one sample sequenced in a study of cytomegalovirus exposure and HLA in healthy donors. In the PCR, 60 Vbeta and 13 Jbeta primers were used. The data were produced by immunoSEQ multiplex PCR, yet TCRdb's version contains in-frame clones alone and is incomplete. The data hold around 170,000 clones, with around 81% observed a single time. The material sequenced was PBMCs. These receptors came from a man aged 35-49 years in good health and CMV-seronegative.

The chain links TRBV2 to TRBJ2-3; 11 bases are shared with TRBD2. The trim removed 0 bases at V and 2 bases at J, leaving 13 bases unmatched. Germline lookup yields CDR1 SNHLY and CDR2 FYNNEI. The CDR3 sequence is 20 residues long. The CDR3 coding sequence is TGTGCCAGCAGTGAAGCGGGATTTGTAGGGACTAGCGGAACCACAGATACGCAGTATTTT. Translation gives CASSEAGFVGTSGTTDTQYF.

Only a few counts were recorded for this clone. J is TRBJ2-5 and V is TRBV5-1; 11 bases match TRBD2. The CDR3 totals 16 residues. The V and J ends lost 3 bases and 7 bases, in that order; junction bases with no gene match: 11. Germline V gene sequence: CDR1 SGHRS, CDR2 YFSETQ. The CDR3 DNA reads as TGCGCCAGCAGCTCGACTCTAGCGGGGGGATCGGGGACCCAGTACTTC. Amino acid sequence: CASSSTLAGGSGTQYF.

The rearrangement uses TRBV6-1 and TRBJ2-1; weak D call: TRBD2 (6 bases). Between the trimmed V and J ends, which lost 2 bases and 6 bases, there was a span of 23 bases. Germline CDR1 is MNHNS and CDR2 is SASEGT. The CDR3 sequence is 18 residues long. The CDR3 reads CASSERTIVAGPRNEQFF. The CDR3 DNA is TGTGCCAGCAGTGAACGGACTATAGTGGCGGGACCTCGCAATGAGCAGTTCTTC.

The J gene is TRBJ2-2, the V gene TRBV2, with 9 bases fitting TRBD2. This CDR3 region has 17 residues. The V and J ends lost 3 bases and 3 bases, in that order; junction bases with no gene match: 8. CDR1 and CDR2 (germline): SNHLY, FYNNEI. CDR3 DNA: TGTGCCAGCAGTGAGGAGTCTAGCGGGATTCACACCGGGGAGCTGTTTTTT. Translated: CASSEESSGIHTGELFF.

This chain uses TRBV6-1 with TRBJ2-3, with D perhaps matching TRBD2 (6 bases). V was pared by 7 bases and J by 8 bases, with 13 bases between. The germline gives CDR1 MNHNS, CDR2 SASEGT. The CDR3 contains 12 residues. The chain's CDR3 is CASILGTATQYF. The CDR3 region has the DNA TGTGCCAGCATCTTAGGGACTGCTACGCAGTATTTT.

This clone was seen more than once but under ten times. The CDR3 coding sequence is TGTGCCAGCAGCGTTGGACAGCCCAGATACAATGAGCAGTTCTTC. Encoded protein: CASSVGQPRYNEQFF. This rearrangement joins TRBV9 to TRBJ2-1, with D possibly TRBD1 on 6 matching bases. The CDR3 consists of 15 residues. V was shortened by 2 bases and J by 4 bases, with 13 bases between the two germline ends. In germline, CDR1 is SGDLS, CDR2 YYNGEE.

This chain joins TRBV7-3 and TRBJ1-3, with 9 bases lining up with TRBD1. Germline trimming cut 5 bases from V and 0 bases from J; bases unmatched to any gene: 5. Looked up from germline, CDR1 is SGHTA and CDR2 is FQGTGA. The CDR3 has 16 amino acids. DNA of the CDR3: TGTGCCAGCAGCCAGACAGGGGGATACTCTGGAAACACCATATATTTT. It translates to CASSQTGGYSGNTIYF.

The chain carries TRBV27 and TRBJ2-1; TRBD1 is a possible D gene (6 bases). Germline V gene data show CDR1 as MNHEY and CDR2 as SMNVEV (reference sequence). Trimming cost V 0 bases and J 6 bases, with 6 bases left between them. CDR3 length: 13 amino acids. The CDR3 is CASSLSGGNEQFF. The DNA for the CDR3 is TGTGCCAGCAGTTTATCAGGGGGCAATGAGCAGTTCTTC.

The rearrangement uses TRBV7-3 and TRBJ2-1; D possibly corresponds to TRBD2 (5 bases). CDR3 length: 17 residues. The ends were cut back, 5 bases at V and 0 bases at J, with 17 bases in the middle. CDR1 and CDR2 from the germline V gene are SGHTA and FQGTGA. The CDR3 sequence: CASSPAQRGSSYNEQFF. The CDR3 nucleotides are TGTGCCAGCAGCCCCGCCCAACGAGGGAGCTCCTACAATGAGCAGTTCTTC.

This chain links TRBV30 with TRBJ2-5; 14 positions agree with TRBD2. V dropped 2 bases and J dropped 5; count of bases not matched to a gene: 4. CDR3 length equals 15 residues. Germline values: CDR1 GTSNPN, CDR2 SVGIG (reference sequence). CDR3 bases: TGTGCCTGGAGTTTAGGGACTAGCGGGAGTGAGACCCAGTACTTC. Translated: CAWSLGTSGSETQYF.

J is TRBJ2-5 and V is TRBV6-6, with 8 bases fitting TRBD2. The CDR3 sequence is 16 residues long. CDR1 and CDR2 (germline): MNHNY, SVGAGI (reference sequence). Trimming at V came to 6 bases and at J to 5 bases, leaving 14 bases not matched to a gene. CDR3 region: CASSYKGLVGGETQYF. The CDR3 DNA sequence: TGTGCCAGCAGCTATAAGGGACTAGTGGGCGGGGAGACCCAGTACTTC.

The rearrangement uses TRBV15 and TRBJ1-2; D might be TRBD1 (5 bases). CDR1 is LNHNV, CDR2 YYDKDF, per germline (reference sequence). V gave up 1 base and J gave up 7 bases, with 10 bases separating them. The CDR3 contains 13 residues. The CDR3 here is CATSRAREGGYTF. The CDR3 DNA is TGTGCCACCAGCAGAGCCAGGGAAGGTGGCTACACCTTC.

This CDR3 is CASSVNLGGTEAFF. For the CDR3, the DNA is TGTGCCAGTAGCGTTAACTTGGGGGGCACTGAAGCTTTCTTT. This chain joins TRBV19 and TRBJ1-1; D possibly corresponds to TRBD1 (5 bases). The V gene lost 6 bases and the J gene lost 4 bases, with 15 bases spanning the gap. CDR3 length equals 14 residues. The germline V gene encodes CDR1 LNHDA and CDR2 SQIVND (reference sequence).

The count of this clone is one. The V and J genes are TRBV28 and TRBJ2-3, with D maybe TRBD2 (6 bases). The CDR3 runs 14 residues. Germline V gene data show CDR1 as MDHEN and CDR2 as SYDVKM. V lost 6 bases and J 0 bases, leaving 10 bases between the germline ends. Here the CDR3 reads CASSVGGSTDTQYF. In nucleotides, the CDR3 is TGTGCCAGCAGCGTTGGAGGGAGCACAGATACGCAGTATTTT.

The chain is built from TRBV30 and TRBJ1-1, with a tentative D call TRBD1 (5 bases). V was clipped by 5 bases and J by 1 base, with 11 bases between them. This CDR3 is 13 amino acids long. Germline V gene data show CDR1 as GTSNPN and CDR2 as SVGIG (reference sequence). The CDR3, as DNA: TGTGCCTGGCATCGACAGACGAACACTGAAGCTTTCTTT. Encoded protein: CAWHRQTNTEAFF. Combining the CDR3 with reference TRBV30 and TRBJ1-1 gives the whole variable domain SQTIHQWPATLVQPVGSPLSLECTVEGTSNPNLYWYRQAAGRGLQLLFYSVGIGQISSEVPQNLSASRPQDRQFILSSKKLLLSDSGFYLCAWHRQTNTEAFFGQGTRLTVV.

J is TRBJ2-1 and V is TRBV10-3, with D unclear. V gave up 0 bases and J gave up 4 bases, with 10 bases separating them. The CDR3 totals 15 residues. Germline lookup yields CDR1 ENHRY and CDR2 SYGVKD. Written as DNA, the CDR3 is TGTGCCATCAGTGAGTCTGGCGGTTATTACAATGAGCAGTTCTTC. It encodes CAISESGGYYNEQFF.

The chain carries TRBV28 and TRBJ1-5; D perhaps matches TRBD1 (5 bases). This CDR3 has 15 residues. Germline loops: CDR1 MDHEN, CDR2 SYDVKM. The V end was cut by 6 bases, the J end by 6 bases, with 18 bases between. This CDR3 is CASSQTAPPLQPQHF. The DNA of the CDR3 is TGTGCCAGCAGCCAGACAGCTCCTCCCCTTCAGCCCCAGCATTTT. Together with reference TRBV28 and TRBJ1-5, the CDR3 gives the full variable domain: DVKVTQSSRYLVKRTGEKVFLECVQDMDHENMFWYRQDPGLGLRLIYFSYDVKMKEKGDIPEGYSVSREKKERFSLILESASTNQTSMYLCASSQTAPPLQPQHFGDGTRLSIL.

This chain joins TRBV30 and TRBJ1-2, with D maybe TRBD1 (6 bases). The CDR3 is 15 amino acids. CDR1 GTSNPN and CDR2 SVGIG come from the germline V gene (reference sequence). The CDR3 spells CGFTSGRGYDYGYTF. Written as DNA, the CDR3 is TGTGGTTTCACCTCGGGGAGGGGGTATGACTATGGCTACACCTTC.

The J gene is TRBJ2-5, the V gene TRBV14, with 12 bases lining up with TRBD1. Germline V CDR1 and CDR2: SGHDN, FVKESK. Losses at the gene ends were 4 bases for V and 2 bases for J; bases not matched to a gene: 8. The CDR3 spans 17 residues. The CDR3, as DNA: TGTGCCAGCAGCCGGGGACAGGGGGCACCGTGGCAAGAGACCCAGTACTTC. Translating it yields CASSRGQGAPWQETQYF.

This clone has just a few counts. CDR3 protein: CASSEGTGLAEETQYF. CDR3 sequence (DNA): TGTGCCAGCAGTGAAGGGACCGGACTAGCGGAAGAGACCCAGTACTTC. This chain joins TRBV6-1 and TRBJ2-5, with TRBD2 matching 10 bases. The CDR3 covers 16 residues. Trimming at V came to 1 base and at J to 3 bases, leaving 5 bases not matched to a gene. Germline-derived CDR1 and CDR2 are MNHNS and SASEGT.

This clone was recorded only once. The chain joins TRBV5-1 to TRBJ2-3; 11 positions match TRBD2. CDR1 and CDR2 from the germline V gene are SGHRS and YFSETQ. The J segment lost 6 bases and the V segment lost 1 base, leaving 7 bases of the junction unmatched. CDR3 length: 16 amino acids. CDR3 protein: CASSLRSSGRSDTQYF. In DNA form, the CDR3 reads TGCGCCAGCAGCTTGCGGTCTAGCGGGAGGTCGGATACGCAGTATTTT.

V usage is TRBV18 and J usage is TRBJ1-5; D remains unclear. This CDR3 has 15 residues. V was shortened by 6 bases and J by 4 bases, with 16 bases between the two germline ends. Germline values: CDR1 KGHSH, CDR2 LQKENI. The CDR3 loop is CASSSERLTNQPQHF. In nucleotides, the CDR3 is TGTGCCAGCTCCTCAGAGAGGTTGACGAATCAGCCCCAGCATTTT.

V is TRBV27 and J is TRBJ1-1; possibly TRBD1 for D (5 bases). The CDR3 is 16 amino acids. Germline CDR1 is MNHEY and CDR2 is SMNVEV (reference sequence). The V end lost 3 bases, the J end lost 0 bases, and 14 bases lay between the germline ends. The DNA for the CDR3 is TGTGCCAGCAGTTTCAAGAGGACATCTCTGAACACTGAAGCTTTCTTT. Its translation is CASSFKRTSLNTEAFF.

This chain joins TRBV4-1 and TRBJ2-3, with 10 nucleotides matching TRBD1. Germline loops: CDR1 MGHRA, CDR2 YSYEKL. The CDR3 covers 16 residues. Trimming at V came to 3 bases and at J to 5 bases, leaving 8 bases not matched to a gene. The CDR3 spells CASSQPRTGGLDTQYF. The DNA of the CDR3 is TGCGCCAGCAGCCAGCCGCGGACAGGGGGTCTAGATACGCAGTATTTT.

The chain couples TRBV27 to TRBJ2-7, with 11 nucleotides matching TRBD2. CDR3 length: 15 amino acids. Trimming cost V 8 bases and J 5 bases; bases outside gene matches: 11. In germline, CDR1 is MNHEY, CDR2 SMNVEV (reference sequence). CDR3 sequence reads: CASRMRLAGLNEQYF. CDR3 bases: TGTGCCAGCCGTATGAGACTAGCGGGATTGAACGAGCAGTACTTC.